This passage covers 10 T cell receptor beta chains from one sample sequenced in a study of blood T cell repertoires in COVID-19. Assay used: immunoSEQ multiplex PCR; TCRdb lists only in-frame clones, some missing. The sample yields approximately 220,000 clones, around 91% seen once. Sequences were obtained from PBMCs or T cells enriched from blood (not recorded which). The receptors shown here come from a woman aged 18-29 years in a cohort exposed to, infected with or recovered from COVID-19 (not recorded which).

V usage is TRBV7-3 and J usage is TRBJ2-5; TRBD1 might be the D (5 bases). The V end lost 8 bases, the J end lost 4 bases, and 14 bases lay between the germline ends. Germline CDR1 and CDR2: SGHTA and FQGTGA. The CDR3 is 13 residues long. The CDR3 loop is CASGTQGGETQYF. CDR3 coding DNA: TGTGCCAGCGGAACCCAGGGTGGAGAGACCCAGTACTTC. The whole variable domain, remainder taken from reference TRBV7-3 and TRBJ2-5, is GAGVSQTPSNKVTEKGKYVELRCDPISGHTALYWYRQSLGQGPEFLIYFQGTGAADDSGLPNDRFFAVRPEGSVSTLKIQRTERGDSAVYLCASGTQGGETQYFGPGTRLLVL.

This sequence joins TRBV11-3 and TRBJ2-1, with TRBD1 matching 7 bases. The CDR3 is 16 amino acids. The V segment lost 4 bases and the J segment 5 bases; nucleotides outside the gene matches: 11. CDR1 is SGHNT and CDR2 is YENEEA in the germline V gene. CDR3 nucleotide sequence: TGTGCCAGCAGCTCCTGGGACAGCTCTATTAACAATGAGCAGTTCTTC. Amino acid sequence: CASSSWDSSINNEQFF.

The chain combines TRBV5-1 with TRBJ2-3, with TRBD1 identical over 7 bases. Germline CDR1 is SGHRS and CDR2 is YFSETQ. This CDR3 has 15 residues. Trimming at V came to 0 bases and at J to 4 bases, leaving 5 bases not matched to a gene. The CDR3 loop reads CASSLDEQGPDTQYF. Here the CDR3 DNA reads TGCGCCAGCAGCTTGGATGAACAGGGGCCAGATACGCAGTATTTT. Using reference TRBV5-1 and TRBJ2-3 for the parts outside the CDR3, the full variable domain is KAGVTQTPRYLIKTRGQQVTLSCSPISGHRSVSWYQQTPGQGLQFLFEYFSETQRNKGNFPGRFSGRQFSNSRSEMNVSTLELGDSALYLCASSLDEQGPDTQYFGPGTRLTVL.

This rearrangement joins TRBV2 to TRBJ1-1, with D unclear. The CDR3 runs 13 residues. V shed 4 bases and J shed 8 bases, with 14 bases lying between them. Germline values: CDR1 SNHLY, CDR2 FYNNEI. CDR3 amino acids: CASSVEREGEAFF. The CDR3 DNA sequence: TGTGCCAGCAGTGTTGAGAGGGAAGGCGAAGCTTTCTTT.

The V call is TRBV5-1, the J call TRBJ1-2; 7 bases line up with TRBD1. The V segment lost 3 bases and the J segment 6 bases; nucleotides outside the gene matches: 2. In germline, CDR1 is SGHRS, CDR2 YFSETQ. The CDR3 totals 12 residues. The CDR3 loop is CASSSTGDGYTF. The CDR3 coding sequence is TGCGCCAGCAGCTCCACAGGGGATGGCTACACCTTC.

The chain is built from TRBV27 and TRBJ1-2; D unresolved. The germline CDR1 and CDR2 sequences are MNHEY and SMNVEV (reference sequence). Trimming took off 3 bases at V and 2 bases at J, with 10 bases between the two ends. There are 14 residues in the CDR3. CDR3 nucleotides: TGTGCCAGCAGTTTGGCGGGCCCCAACTATGGCTACACCTTC. Amino acids: CASSLAGPNYGYTF.

This clone has just a few counts. The chain has TRBV19 and TRBJ2-7; 10 bases are a match to TRBD2. V trimming: 5 bases; J trimming: 1 base; junction bases outside the gene matches: 2. Looked up from germline, CDR1 is LNHDA and CDR2 is SQIVND (reference sequence). The length of the CDR3 is 14 residues. CDR3 in amino acids: CASSATSGSYEQYF. For the CDR3, the DNA is TGTGCCAGTAGTGCGACTAGCGGGTCCTACGAGCAGTACTTC.

This clone came up a few times. J is TRBJ1-2 and V is TRBV19; possibly TRBD1 for D (5 bases). Germline lookup yields CDR1 LNHDA and CDR2 SQIVND (reference sequence). Deletions cut 3 bases from V and 5 bases from J, with 13 bases between. The CDR3 loop spans 14 amino acids. CDR3 sequence (DNA): TGTGCCAGTAGTATTAACTTGGGGCGGTATGGCTACACCTTC. Translating it yields CASSINLGRYGYTF.

This sequence joins TRBV6-5 and TRBJ1-4; 9 nucleotides agree with TRBD1. The CDR3 has 13 amino acids. CDR1 and CDR2 from the germline V gene are MNHEY and SVGAGI. The V segment lost 11 bases and the J segment 6 bases; nucleotides outside the gene matches: 7. CDR3 protein: CASGQGKDEKLFF. CDR3 coding DNA: TGTGCCTCCGGACAGGGGAAGGATGAAAAACTGTTTTTT.

As DNA, the CDR3 is TGTGCCAGCAGCTTAGATAAGCCGGTCGTGGATACGCAGTATTTT. Translated, it gives CASSLDKPVVDTQYF. V usage is TRBV11-2 and J usage is TRBJ2-3; D is ambiguous. The CDR3 is made up of 15 amino acids. Per the germline V gene, CDR1 is SGHAT and CDR2 is FQNNGV. The germline V and J ends were trimmed by 0 bases and 6 bases, with 13 bases remaining between them. The full variable domain, completed using reference TRBV11-2 and TRBJ2-3, is EAGVAQSPRYKIIEKRQSVAFWCNPISGHATLYWYQQILGQGPKLLIQFQNNGVVDDSQLPKDRFSAERLKGVDSTLKIQPAKLEDSAVYLCASSLDKPVVDTQYFGPGTRLTVL.